The 15 T cell receptor beta chains in this list originate from one sample, sequenced in a study of breast tumors, draining lymph nodes, adjacent tissues. In TCRdb, the multiplex PCR reads were re-called with MiXCR into one record per CDR3 protein. The data show around 130,000 distinct CDR3 sequences, around 20% seen once. Breast cancer patients provided tissue from their axillary draining lymph nodes. The sequencing sample was made of axillary lymph node tissue. The source of these receptors is a female donor with breast cancer. Some clones in this sample may be carry-over from other donors' samples.

This clonotype was counted at least ten times. V and J are TRBV27 and TRBJ2-1; the D is unclear. Germline V gene data show CDR1 as MNHEY and CDR2 as SMNVEV (reference sequence). There are 13 residues in the CDR3. V lost 3 bases and J 4 bases, leaving 7 bases between the germline ends. DNA of the CDR3: TGTGCCAGCAGTTTTCCCGGATACAATGAGCAGTTCTTC. It codes for CASSFPGYNEQFF.

This clonotype has a count of ten or more. V gene TRBV20-1 combines with J gene TRBJ2-1; maybe TRBD1 (5 bases). The CDR3 is made up of 14 amino acids. Deletions cut 4 bases from V and 4 bases from J, with 14 bases between. CDR1 and CDR2 from the germline V gene are DFQATT and SNEGSKA (reference sequence). The CDR3 sequence is CSAKGPGNYNEQFF. The CDR3 nucleotides read TGCAGTGCTAAGGGGCCAGGGAATTACAATGAGCAGTTCTTC.

This clonotype has at least ten counts. This chain joins TRBV20-1 and TRBJ1-4, with D maybe TRBD1 (5 bases). The CDR3 covers 15 residues. Trimming shortened V by 1 base and J by 7 bases, and 16 bases separated the two germline ends. In germline, CDR1 is DFQATT, CDR2 SNEGSKA (reference sequence). CDR3 DNA: TGCAGTGCTAGAGTTTTTCGGGGGATGAGTGAAAAACTGTTTTTT. Translated, it gives CSARVFRGMSEKLFF.

This clonotype was seen ten or more times. The rearrangement joins TRBV20-1 to TRBJ2-5; 10 positions match TRBD1. Looked up from germline, CDR1 is DFQATT and CDR2 is SNEGSKA (reference sequence). The trim removed 0 bases at V and 5 bases at J, leaving 9 bases unmatched. The CDR3 consists of 16 residues. CDR3 sequence: CSARDWGRGQGETQYF. The CDR3 DNA follows: TGCAGTGCTAGAGATTGGGGTAGGGGACAGGGGGAGACCCAGTACTTC.

Concerning this clonotype itself: This may arise from a read error, as a much more abundant clone is one base away. V and J are TRBV10-2 and TRBJ2-5; D tentatively reads TRBD1 or TRBD2 (5 bases each). The germline gives CDR1 WSHSY, CDR2 SAAADI. V was clipped by 6 bases and J by 0 bases, with 14 bases between them. CDR3 length: 15 residues. The CDR3 loop reads CASRTGTQYQETQYF. The CDR3 DNA sequence: TGCGCCAGCAGAACCGGGACGCAGTACCAAGAGACCCAGTACTTC.

A single count supports this clonotype. Just one base apart from a much larger clone, this may be a read error. This chain uses TRBV24-1 with TRBJ2-2; 10 bases line up with TRBD1. Germline CDR1 is KGHDR and CDR2 is SFDVKD. V was pared by 2 bases and J by 10 bases, with 18 bases of the junction left unmatched. The CDR3 sequence is 19 residues long. The CDR3 nucleotides are TGTGCCACCAGTGATTCCGGCCACCGGGACAGGGGTCTCGGACCGGAGCTGTTTTTT. Translated, it gives CATSDSGHRDRGLGPELFF.

This clonotype was seen at least ten times. The genes are TRBV5-1 and TRBJ2-3; D may correspond to TRBD1 or TRBD2 (5 bases each). V lost 5 bases and J lost 14, with 15 bases in between. Per the germline V gene, CDR1 is SGHRS and CDR2 is YFSETQ. The CDR3 extends over 11 amino acids. Here the CDR3 reads CASRGEGRRYF. Here the CDR3 DNA reads TGCGCCAGCAGGGGCGAGGGACGTCGGTATTTT.

V usage is TRBV19 and J usage is TRBJ2-1; D call uncertain. Germline V lookup: CDR1 LNHDA, CDR2 SQIVND (reference sequence). V was trimmed by 4 bases and J by 7 bases, leaving 29 bases between them. The CDR3 spans 19 residues. In nucleotides, the CDR3 is TGTGCCAGTAGTAGTGACTCTATCCCTCGTCGGATAGGGAAGAATGAGCAGTTCTTC. Its protein product is CASSSDSIPRRIGKNEQFF.

There are many counts of this clonotype. V is TRBV24-1 and J is TRBJ1-5; possibly TRBD1 for D (5 bases). In germline, CDR1 is KGHDR, CDR2 SFDVKD. CDR3 length: 12 residues. V was trimmed by 2 bases and J by 13 bases, leaving 11 bases between them. CDR3 nucleotides: TGTGCCACCAGTGATTCTAGGGGAGTTCAGCATTTT. Translating it yields CATSDSRGVQHF.

Regarding this clonotype: A much larger clone is a single base away; this may be a read error. Here the CDR3 DNA reads TGCGTCAGCAGCTTGGGTGCGGGTTCCACCGGGGAGCTGTTTTTT. This translates into CVSSLGAGSTGELFF. The V and J genes are TRBV5-1 and TRBJ2-2; D is possibly TRBD2 (5 bases). The CDR3 has 15 residues. CDR1 is SGHRS and CDR2 is YFSETQ in the germline V gene.

This clonotype was found many times. J is TRBJ1-4 and V is TRBV5-5, with D possibly matching TRBD1 (5 bases). Per germline, CDR1 SGHKS and CDR2 YYEKEE (reference sequence). V was shortened by 4 bases and J by 4 bases, with 11 bases between the two germline ends. The length of the CDR3 is 14 residues. Here the CDR3 DNA reads TGTGCCAGCAGCCTCAGGGTTAATAATGAAAAACTGTTTTTT. Translated, it gives CASSLRVNNEKLFF. Full variable domain (missing parts from reference TRBV5-5 and TRBJ1-4): DAGVTQSPTHLIKTRGQQVTLRCSPISGHKSVSWYQQVLGQGPQFIFQYYEKEERGRGNFPDRFSARQFPNYSSELNVNALLLGDSALYLCASSLRVNNEKLFFGSGTQLSVL.

This clonotype appeared many times. The chain has TRBV5-6 and TRBJ1-2; possible D gene TRBD1, 6 bases. This CDR3 comprises 12 residues. Germline CDR1 reads SGHDT; CDR2 reads YYEEEE. V was pared by 0 bases and J by 9 bases, with 9 bases between. CDR3 nucleotides: TGTGCCAGCAGCTTGGGGACAGATCGCTACACCTTC. Translated, it gives CASSLGTDRYTF.

This clonotype was seen ten or more times. This rearrangement joins TRBV29-1 to TRBJ2-1, with 11 bases identical to TRBD2. Trimming removed 3 bases from V and 7 bases from J; junction bases left unmatched: 11. The length of the CDR3 is 16 residues. CDR1 and CDR2 from the germline V gene are SQVTM and ANQGSEA. The CDR3 here is CSVDRLAGPAGNEQFF. CDR3 in DNA: TGCAGCGTTGATAGACTAGCGGGACCGGCTGGGAATGAGCAGTTCTTC.

This clonotype occurred many times. This chain links TRBV18 with TRBJ1-2; a possible D gene is TRBD1 (6 bases). V was trimmed by 4 bases and J by 8 bases, leaving 17 bases between them. The CDR3 is 14 amino acids. Germline V gene data show CDR1 as KGHSH and CDR2 as LQKENI. The chain's CDR3 is CASSLGTSEDGYTF. In DNA form, the CDR3 reads TGTGCCAGCTCACTCGGGACATCGGAAGACGGCTACACCTTC.

Ten or more counts support this clonotype. The chain employs TRBV3-1 and TRBJ2-1; 8 bases are a match to TRBD1. The CDR3 is 13 residues long. CDR1 is LGHDT and CDR2 is YNNKEL in the germline V gene (reference sequence). The V segment lost 4 bases and the J segment 4 bases; nucleotides outside the gene matches: 0. Here the CDR3 reads CASSRDRYNEQFF. The CDR3 region has the DNA TGTGCCAGCAGCCGGGACAGGTACAATGAGCAGTTCTTC.